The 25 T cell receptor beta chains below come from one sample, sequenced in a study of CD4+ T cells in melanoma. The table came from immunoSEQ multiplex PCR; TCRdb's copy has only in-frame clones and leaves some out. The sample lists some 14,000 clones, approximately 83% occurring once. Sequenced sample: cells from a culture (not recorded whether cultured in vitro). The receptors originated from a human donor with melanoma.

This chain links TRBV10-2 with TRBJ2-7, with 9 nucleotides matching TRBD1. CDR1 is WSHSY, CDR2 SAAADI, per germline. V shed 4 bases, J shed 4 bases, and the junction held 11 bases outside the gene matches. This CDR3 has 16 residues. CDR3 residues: CASSGKLTGGAYEQYF. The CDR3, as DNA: TGCGCCAGCAGTGGCAAACTTACAGGGGGCGCGTACGAGCAGTACTTC.

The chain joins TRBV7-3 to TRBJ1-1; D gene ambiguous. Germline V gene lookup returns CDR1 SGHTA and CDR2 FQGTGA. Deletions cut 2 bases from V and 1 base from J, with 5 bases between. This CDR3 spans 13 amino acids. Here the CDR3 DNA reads TGTGCCAGCAGCTTAGTAGGGAACACTGAAGCTTTCTTT. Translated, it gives CASSLVGNTEAFF.

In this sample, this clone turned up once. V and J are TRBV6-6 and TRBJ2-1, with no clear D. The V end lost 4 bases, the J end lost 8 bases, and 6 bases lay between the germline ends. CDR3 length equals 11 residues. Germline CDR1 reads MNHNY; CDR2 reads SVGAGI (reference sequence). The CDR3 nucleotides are TGTGCCAGCAGTTCCTTCTATGAGCAGTTCTTC. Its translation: CASSSFYEQFF.

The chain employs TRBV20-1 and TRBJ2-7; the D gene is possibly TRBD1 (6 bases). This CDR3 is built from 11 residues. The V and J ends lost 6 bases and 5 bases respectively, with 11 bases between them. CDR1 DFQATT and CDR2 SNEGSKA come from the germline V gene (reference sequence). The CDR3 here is CSATGQHEQYF. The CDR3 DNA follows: TGCAGTGCCACAGGGCAACACGAGCAGTACTTC.

The CDR3 reads CASMWTGTTGELFF. DNA of the CDR3: TGTGCCAGCATGTGGACAGGGACCACCGGGGAGCTGTTTTTT. The genes are TRBV6-1 and TRBJ2-2, with TRBD1 matching 8 bases. From germline, CDR1 is MNHNS and CDR2 SASEGT. There are 14 residues in the CDR3. V shed 7 bases and J 4 bases; nucleotides not matched to a gene: 5.

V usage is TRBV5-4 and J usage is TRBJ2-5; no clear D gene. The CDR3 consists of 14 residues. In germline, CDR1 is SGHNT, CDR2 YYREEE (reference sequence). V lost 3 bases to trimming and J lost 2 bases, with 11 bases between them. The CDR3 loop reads CASSSERIQETQYF. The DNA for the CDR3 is TGTGCCAGCAGCTCCGAGAGGATACAAGAGACCCAGTACTTC.

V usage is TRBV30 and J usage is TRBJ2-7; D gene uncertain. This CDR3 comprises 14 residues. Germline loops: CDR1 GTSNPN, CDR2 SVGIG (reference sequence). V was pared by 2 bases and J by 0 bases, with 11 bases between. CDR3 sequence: CAWSRGSSSYEQYF. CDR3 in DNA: TGTGCCTGGAGTAGAGGAAGCAGCTCCTACGAGCAGTACTTC.

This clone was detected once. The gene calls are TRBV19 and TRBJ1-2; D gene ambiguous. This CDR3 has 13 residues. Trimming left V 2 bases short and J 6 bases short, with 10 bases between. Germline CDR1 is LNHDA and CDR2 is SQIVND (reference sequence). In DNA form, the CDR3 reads TGTGCCAGTAGTATATCCGGTATTAATGGCTACACCTTC. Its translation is CASSISGINGYTF.

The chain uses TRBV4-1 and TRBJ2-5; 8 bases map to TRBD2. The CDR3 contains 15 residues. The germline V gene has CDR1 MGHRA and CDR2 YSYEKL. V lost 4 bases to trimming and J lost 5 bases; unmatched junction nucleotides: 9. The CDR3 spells CASSPGGGGWETQYF. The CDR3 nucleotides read TGCGCCAGCAGCCCGGGGGGGGGCGGATGGGAGACCCAGTACTTC.

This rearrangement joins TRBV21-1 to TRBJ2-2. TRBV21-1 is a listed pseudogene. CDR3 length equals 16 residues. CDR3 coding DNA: TGTGCCAGCAGCAGGTCCCGGACGGCGAACACCGGGGAGCTGTTTTTT. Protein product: CASSRSRTANTGELFF.

CDR3 sequence reads: CASSLWTGVTGNTIYF. In DNA, the CDR3 is TGTGCCAGCAGCTTATGGACAGGGGTGACTGGAAACACCATATATTTT. The V gene is TRBV5-6, the J gene TRBJ1-3; 9 nucleotides align to TRBD1. The V and J ends lost 2 bases and 2 bases, in that order; junction bases with no gene match: 5. The CDR3 has 16 amino acids. Germline V gene lookup returns CDR1 SGHDT and CDR2 YYEEEE.

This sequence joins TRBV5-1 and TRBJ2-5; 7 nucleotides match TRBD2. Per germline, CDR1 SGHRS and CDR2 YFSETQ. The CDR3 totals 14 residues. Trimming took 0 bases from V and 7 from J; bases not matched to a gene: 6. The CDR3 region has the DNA TGCGCCAGCAGCTTGGACGGGACTACCGGGACCCAGTACTTC. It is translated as CASSLDGTTGTQYF. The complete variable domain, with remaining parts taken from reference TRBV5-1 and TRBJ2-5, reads KAGVTQTPRYLIKTRGQQVTLSCSPISGHRSVSWYQQTPGQGLQFLFEYFSETQRNKGNFPGRFSGRQFSNSRSEMNVSTLELGDSALYLCASSLDGTTGTQYFGPGTRLLVL.

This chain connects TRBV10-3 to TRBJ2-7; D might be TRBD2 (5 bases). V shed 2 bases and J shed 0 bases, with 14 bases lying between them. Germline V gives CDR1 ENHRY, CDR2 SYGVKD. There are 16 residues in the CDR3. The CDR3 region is CAISESPQRNSYEQYF. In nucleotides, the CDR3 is TGTGCCATCAGTGAGAGTCCCCAGCGGAACTCCTACGAGCAGTACTTC.

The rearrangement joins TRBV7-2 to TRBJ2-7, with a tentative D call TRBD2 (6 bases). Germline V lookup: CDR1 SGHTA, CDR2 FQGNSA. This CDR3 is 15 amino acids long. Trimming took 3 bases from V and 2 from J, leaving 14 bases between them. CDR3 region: CASSFTGTEAYEQYF. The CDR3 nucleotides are TGTGCCAGCAGCTTTACCGGGACTGAAGCCTACGAGCAGTACTTC.

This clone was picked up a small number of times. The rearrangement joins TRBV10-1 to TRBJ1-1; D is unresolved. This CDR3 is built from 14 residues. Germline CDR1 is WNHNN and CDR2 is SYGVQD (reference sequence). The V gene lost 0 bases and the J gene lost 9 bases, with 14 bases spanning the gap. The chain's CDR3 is CASSESSYGRKAFF. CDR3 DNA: TGCGCCAGCAGTGAGTCAAGTTACGGGAGGAAAGCTTTCTTT.

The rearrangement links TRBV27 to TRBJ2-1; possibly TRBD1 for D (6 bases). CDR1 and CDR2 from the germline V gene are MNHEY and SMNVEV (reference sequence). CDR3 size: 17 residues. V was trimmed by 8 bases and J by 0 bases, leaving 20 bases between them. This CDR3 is CASADSQQLSSYNEQFF. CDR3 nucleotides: TGTGCCAGCGCGGACAGCCAGCAACTTAGCTCCTACAATGAGCAGTTCTTC.

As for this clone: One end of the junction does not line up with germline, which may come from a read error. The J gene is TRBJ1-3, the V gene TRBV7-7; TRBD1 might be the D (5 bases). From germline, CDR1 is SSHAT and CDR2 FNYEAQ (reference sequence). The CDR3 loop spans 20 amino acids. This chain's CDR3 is CASSLYPRDPVLLTGNTIYF. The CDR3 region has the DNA TGTGCTAGCAGCTTATACCCCCGGGACCCGGTGTTACTTACTGGAAACACCATATATTTT.

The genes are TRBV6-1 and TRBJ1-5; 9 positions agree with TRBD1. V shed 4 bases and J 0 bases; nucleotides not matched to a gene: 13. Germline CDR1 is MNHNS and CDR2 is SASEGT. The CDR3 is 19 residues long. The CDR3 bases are TGTGCCAGCAGTGGACTCGGAGCGGGACAGGGCAATAGCAATCAGCCCCAGCATTTT. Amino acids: CASSGLGAGQGNSNQPQHF.

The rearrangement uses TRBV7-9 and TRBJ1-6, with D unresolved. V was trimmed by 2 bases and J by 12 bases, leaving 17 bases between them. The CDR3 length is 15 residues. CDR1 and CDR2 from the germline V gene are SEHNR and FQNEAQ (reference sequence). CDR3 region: CASSLPSVGQRPLHF. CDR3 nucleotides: TGTGCCAGCAGCTTACCCTCCGTCGGGCAACGACCCCTCCACTTT.

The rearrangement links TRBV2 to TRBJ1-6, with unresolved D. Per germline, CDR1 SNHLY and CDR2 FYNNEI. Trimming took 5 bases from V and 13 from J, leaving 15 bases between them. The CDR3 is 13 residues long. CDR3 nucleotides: TGTGCCAGCAGTTCGGCCCTCGGGTTCCCCCTCCACTTT. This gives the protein CASSSALGFPLHF.

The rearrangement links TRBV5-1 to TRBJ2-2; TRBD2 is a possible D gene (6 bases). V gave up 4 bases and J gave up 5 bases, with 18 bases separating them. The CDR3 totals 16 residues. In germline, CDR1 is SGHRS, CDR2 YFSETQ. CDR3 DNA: TGCGCCAGCAGCACGGGACTCCGGGAAGGGACCGGGGAGCTGTTTTTT. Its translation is CASSTGLREGTGELFF.

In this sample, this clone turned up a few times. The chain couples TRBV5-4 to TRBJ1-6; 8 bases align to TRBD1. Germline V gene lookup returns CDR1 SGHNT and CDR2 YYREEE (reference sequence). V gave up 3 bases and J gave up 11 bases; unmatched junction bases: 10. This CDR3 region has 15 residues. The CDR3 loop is CASSSGQVVEAPLHF. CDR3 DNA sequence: TGTGCCAGCAGCTCGGGACAGGTGGTAGAGGCACCCCTCCACTTT.

CDR3: CASSNDRNSPLHF. The CDR3 DNA is TGTGCCAGTAGTAACGACAGAAATTCACCCCTCCACTTT. This chain links TRBV19 with TRBJ1-6, with D possibly being TRBD1 (5 bases). The length of the CDR3 is 13 residues. Trimming left V 4 bases short and J 7 bases short, with 8 bases between. Germline V lookup: CDR1 LNHDA, CDR2 SQIVND (reference sequence).

Here the CDR3 DNA reads TGTGCCAGCAGTTTTAACCTAAACTATGGCTACACCTTC. Protein product: CASSFNLNYGYTF. V gene TRBV6-5 combines with J gene TRBJ1-2; D remains unclear. This CDR3 region has 13 residues. Germline CDR1 is MNHEY and CDR2 is SVGAGI. Trimming removed 4 bases from V and 2 bases from J, with 8 bases in between.

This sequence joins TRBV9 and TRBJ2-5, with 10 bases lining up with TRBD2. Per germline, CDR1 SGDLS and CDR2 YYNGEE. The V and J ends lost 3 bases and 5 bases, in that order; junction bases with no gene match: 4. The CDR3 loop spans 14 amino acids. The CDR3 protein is CASSASGGPETQYF. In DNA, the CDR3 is TGTGCCAGCAGCGCTAGCGGGGGCCCGGAGACCCAGTACTTC.